This entry lists 17 T cell receptor beta chains sequenced from one sample in a study of beta chain features in type 1 diabetes (dated by TCRdb to 2017 to 2018). The method behind the library was the immunoSEQ multiplex PCR assay. The High Capacity cDNA Reverse Transcription Kit was used to reverse transcribe all of the isolated RNA, meaning that expressed TCRB transcripts were what got sequenced. What TCRdb holds here is the immuneACCESS table cut down to in-frame rearrangements. Part of the clones is not present; checked against another copy, under half of the missing clones reflect an unresolved V gene, and the others are unexplained. This sample has about 330,000 clones in its table, and approximately 11% of those were observed once. The ten largest clones represent over 0.015% of the sample. The sequenced sample consisted of naive CD4+ T cells from blood. The sample's cell subset or site label, in plain terms: true naive CD4+ T cells. The receptors shown here come from a woman in her 30s in good health.

The chain links TRBV15 to TRBJ1-4, with unresolved D. With 6 bases removed from V and 1 base from J, the gap between germline ends came to 9 bases. Germline CDR1 and CDR2: LNHNV and YYDKDF (reference sequence). This CDR3 contains 14 residues. CDR3 in amino acids: CATRVARTNEKLFF. The CDR3 bases are TGTGCCACCAGAGTCGCCAGAACTAATGAAAAACTGTTTTTT.

This clone has only a few counts. In DNA, the CDR3 is TGTGCCAGCAGACTAGACGCCGGGACTAGCGGATTCTTC. As protein: CASRLDAGTSGFF. The rearrangement joins TRBV28 to TRBJ2-1, with 11 bases lining up with TRBD2. The germline CDR1 and CDR2 sequences are MDHEN and SYDVKM. This CDR3 is built from 13 residues. Unmatched junction bases numbered 11, after V lost 6 bases and J lost 16 bases. Full variable domain (missing parts from reference TRBV28 and TRBJ2-1): DVKVTQSSRYLVKRTGEKVFLECVQDMDHENMFWYRQDPGLGLRLIYFSYDVKMKEKGDIPEGYSVSREKKERFSLILESASTNQTSMYLCASRLDAGTSGFFGPGTRLTVL.

The table lists this clone with a few counts. This chain connects TRBV28 to TRBJ2-6, with D uncertain. The length of the CDR3 is 15 residues. CDR1 and CDR2 from the germline V gene are MDHEN and SYDVKM. V dropped 5 bases and J dropped 0 bases, with 8 bases sitting between them. The CDR3 DNA sequence: TGTGCCAGCAGTCCCCGAGTCTCTGGGGCCAACGTCCTGACTTTC. Its protein is CASSPRVSGANVLTF.

The V and J genes are TRBV7-3 and TRBJ2-1; 12 positions agree with TRBD1. CDR1 and CDR2 from the germline V gene are SGHTA and FQGTGA. The CDR3 totals 15 residues. Trimming took 1 base from V and 8 from J; bases not matched to a gene: 3. The CDR3 loop is CASSLRDRGQDEQFF. The CDR3 DNA reads as TGTGCCAGCAGCTTAAGGGACAGGGGGCAAGATGAGCAGTTCTTC.

This clone has more than one count but fewer than ten. CDR3 amino acids: CAISESPLDGSSYEQYF. In DNA form, the CDR3 reads TGTGCCATCAGTGAGTCGCCTTTGGACGGGAGCTCCTACGAGCAGTACTTC. V usage is TRBV10-3 and J usage is TRBJ2-7, with TRBD2 as a possible D gene (6 bases). Per the germline V gene, CDR1 is ENHRY and CDR2 is SYGVKD. With 0 bases removed from V and 0 bases from J, the gap between germline ends came to 15 bases. The CDR3 extends over 17 amino acids.

This clone appeared a few times. The genes are TRBV28 and TRBJ1-4; 8 bases agree with TRBD1. The CDR3 has 15 amino acids. Trimming removed 6 bases from V and 7 bases from J; junction bases left unmatched: 10. Looked up from germline, CDR1 is MDHEN and CDR2 is SYDVKM. CDR3 protein: CASRARGLVIEKLFF. As DNA, the CDR3 is TGTGCCAGCAGAGCCAGGGGGCTGGTAATTGAAAAACTGTTTTTT.

CDR3 residues: CASSRRGDRGQETQYF. In DNA form, the CDR3 reads TGTGCCAGCAGCCGGCGGGGGGACAGGGGGCAAGAGACCCAGTACTTC. V and J are TRBV14 and TRBJ2-5, with 11 bases matching TRBD1. The germline V gene encodes CDR1 SGHDN and CDR2 FVKESK. This CDR3 has 16 residues. V gave up 4 bases and J gave up 2 bases; unmatched junction bases: 6.

This clone was observed a handful of times. The chain joins TRBV30 to TRBJ2-5; no clear D. The germline V and J ends were trimmed by 1 base and 7 bases, with 10 bases remaining between them. CDR1 is GTSNPN and CDR2 is SVGIG in the germline V gene (reference sequence). This CDR3 is 12 amino acids long. The CDR3 region is CAWSANPVTQYF. CDR3 nucleotides: TGTGCCTGGAGTGCTAATCCCGTGACCCAGTACTTC.

This clone occurred a few times. The rearrangement links TRBV7-8 to TRBJ2-7; 12 bases line up with TRBD1. The CDR3 covers 15 residues. In germline, CDR1 is SGHVS, CDR2 FQNEAQ. V lost 4 bases to trimming and J lost 4 bases; unmatched junction nucleotides: 5. The CDR3, as DNA: TGTGCCAGCAGCTCTGAGGGACAGGGGGCTTACGAGCAGTACTTC. It encodes CASSSEGQGAYEQYF.

This clone was found a few times. The chain is built from TRBV5-1 and TRBJ2-7; 10 bases are shared with TRBD2. CDR1 is SGHRS and CDR2 is YFSETQ in the germline V gene. Germline trimming cut 1 base from V and 6 bases from J; bases unmatched to any gene: 19. The CDR3 has 19 residues. CDR3 residues: CASSLKGPIAGGSVGEQYF. CDR3 DNA sequence: TGCGCCAGCAGCTTGAAGGGGCCCATAGCGGGAGGCTCTGTCGGCGAGCAGTACTTC.

The sample holds a few counts of this clone. J is TRBJ1-1 and V is TRBV5-1, with no clear D. V lost 0 bases and J lost 3, with 6 bases in between. The CDR3 loop spans 13 amino acids. CDR1 and CDR2 (germline): SGHRS, YFSETQ. CDR3 amino acids: CASSLGRDTEAFF. The CDR3 DNA sequence: TGCGCCAGCAGCTTGGGCCGGGACACTGAAGCTTTCTTT.

The chain uses TRBV5-1 and TRBJ1-2; 10 positions match TRBD1. The CDR3 runs 16 residues. V dropped 4 bases and J dropped 4; count of bases not matched to a gene: 10. Germline V gene sequence: CDR1 SGHRS, CDR2 YFSETQ. The CDR3 is CASSQIATGGGYGYTF. CDR3 in DNA: TGCGCCAGCAGCCAGATCGCGACAGGGGGCGGCTATGGCTACACCTTC.

This rearrangement joins TRBV7-9 to TRBJ2-7; 7 bases line up with TRBD1. The V gene end was trimmed by 5 bases and the J gene end by 4 bases; junction bases not matched to a gene: 5. CDR3 length: 13 amino acids. The germline V gene has CDR1 SEHNR and CDR2 FQNEAQ (reference sequence). CDR3 sequence: CASSRGQAYEQYF. The CDR3 DNA sequence: TGTGCCAGCAGCCGTGGACAGGCATACGAGCAGTACTTC.

This chain links TRBV6-6 with TRBJ2-2, with D perhaps matching TRBD1 (6 bases). Trimming shortened V by 6 bases and J by 1 base, and 9 bases separated the two germline ends. The germline gives CDR1 MNHNY, CDR2 SVGAGI (reference sequence). The CDR3 length is 14 residues. DNA of the CDR3: TGTGCCAGCAGAATACAGGGGAACACCGGGGAGCTGTTTTTT. This gives the protein CASRIQGNTGELFF.

The chain combines TRBV4-1 with TRBJ1-2; unclear D gene. The CDR3 has 15 residues. Germline V gives CDR1 MGHRA, CDR2 YSYEKL. V shed 2 bases and J shed 4 bases, with 14 bases lying between them. The CDR3 DNA is TGCGCCAGCAGCCAACGGGATGAAAAACTCTATGGCTACACCTTC. It is translated as CASSQRDEKLYGYTF.

The chain links TRBV5-4 to TRBJ2-5; unclear D gene. The germline V gene has CDR1 SGHNT and CDR2 YYREEE (reference sequence). Trimming removed 4 bases from V and 4 bases from J, with 14 bases in between. The CDR3 length is 14 residues. CDR3: CASSRRAQRETQYF. DNA for the CDR3: TGTGCCAGCAGCCGGAGAGCTCAGCGAGAGACCCAGTACTTC.

This clone was picked up a small number of times. The genes are TRBV6-1 and TRBJ2-5; 7 positions agree with TRBD2. The junction had 13 bases not matched to a gene; V was cut back by 5 bases and J by 10 bases. Germline CDR1 is MNHNS and CDR2 is SASEGT. This CDR3 contains 14 residues. The CDR3, as DNA: TGTGCCAGCAGTCTAGTGACCGGGTCGGGGGGCCAGTACTTC. This encodes CASSLVTGSGGQYF.